A selection of T cell receptor beta chains follows, all from one sample in a study of T-cell reconstitution after alpha-beta-depleted transplantation in children. TCRdb called the PCR reads again in MiXCR, with one record for every CDR3 protein. The data hold roughly 52,000 distinct CDR3 sequences, with about 5.7% observed a single time. The input for sequencing was PBMCs, mostly from graft donor cells, taken 60 days after TCRalphabeta/CD19-depleted stem cell transplant. The receptors shown here come from a female patient under 10 years old who had a stem cell transplant for aplastic anemia, so the T cells may come from the graft donor. CDR3s include the opening cysteine and the closing phenylalanine or tryptophan. A D gene is named only where the DNA matches it firmly. Rows give clone size only sometimes, using once, few, many, or a class for an expanded clone.

-,TRBJ2-1,TRBV3-1,-,11,CASCQHDEQFF,TGTGCCAGCTGCCAGCACGATGAGCAGTTCTTC
TRBD2,TRBJ2-5,TRBV12-3/TRBV12-4,many,17,CASSLGTSGGVQETQYF,TGTGCCAGCAGTTTAGGCACTAGCGGGGGGGTCCAAGAGACCCAGTACTTC
TRBD1,TRBJ2-7,TRBV12-3/TRBV12-4,many,15,CASSLVGQGVYEQYF,TGTGCCAGCAGTTTAGTTGGACAGGGGGTCTACGAGCAGTACTTC
TRBD2,TRBJ2-1,TRBV7-9,-,19,CAISLAGTSGTRPYNEQFF,TGTGCCATCAGCTTAGCCGGCACTAGCGGGACGAGGCCCTACAATGAGCAGTTCTTC
TRBD1,TRBJ1-2,TRBV6-2/TRBV6-3,few,15,CASSYSISTGGGYTF,TGTGCCAGCAGTTACTCGATTTCGACAGGGGGCGGCTACACCTTC
-,TRBJ2-5,TRBV3-2,-,16,CASSPKGRGPTETQYF,TGTGCCAGCAGCCCTAAAGGCAGGGGTCCCACGGAGACCCAGTACTTC
TRBD1,TRBJ2-3,TRBV7-3,-,16,CASSSGRDRRTDTQYF,TGTGCCAGCAGCTCGGGACGGGACAGACGCACAGATACGCAGTATTTT
-,TRBJ1-5,TRBV12-3/TRBV12-4,many,14,CASSLGTGNQPQHF,TGTGCCAGCAGCTTGGGTACGGGCAATCAGCCCCAGCATTTT
TRBD1,TRBJ2-2,TRBV28,many,15,CASSPGTANTGELFF,TGTGCCAGCAGCCCCGGGACAGCGAACACCGGGGAGCTGTTTTTT
-,TRBJ2-7,TRBV15,many,16,CATSREWLTTSYEQYF,TGTGCCACCAGCAGAGAGTGGCTTACGACCTCCTACGAGCAGTACTTC
TRBD1,TRBJ2-7,TRBV7-9,many,13,CASSRDRAYEQYF,TGTGCCAGCAGCCGGGACAGAGCCTACGAGCAGTACTTC
-,TRBJ2-3,TRBV7-3,-,14,CASSLDRTRDTQYF,TGTGCCAGCAGCTTAGATAGGACTCGCGATACGCAGTATTTT
TRBD2,TRBJ2-2,TRBV20-1,-,16,CSARAGAGGDTGELFF,TGCAGTGCTAGAGCGGGGGCGGGAGGGGACACCGGGGAGCTGTTTTTT
-,TRBJ1-2,TRBV6-5,many,14,CASSYSMEYYGYTF,TGTGCCAGCAGTTACTCTATGGAATATTATGGCTACACCTTC
-,TRBJ1-6,TRBV12-3/TRBV12-4,-,14,CASSLIGFNSPLHF,TGTGCCAGCAGTTTAATCGGGTTTAATTCACCCCTCCACTTT
-,TRBJ2-3,TRBV7-2,-,15,CASSPKTRAEVTQYF,TGTGCCAGCAGCCCGAAGACTCGGGCAGAGGTTACGCAGTATTTT
TRBD2,TRBJ2-3,TRBV20-1,-,15,CSARDGGRATDTQYF,TGCAGTGCTAGAGATGGCGGGAGGGCGACAGATACGCAGTATTTT
-,TRBJ2-3,TRBV7-2,many,18,CASGTLAGAIRRTDTQYF,TGTGCCAGCGGAACACTTGCGGGGGCCATACGCCGCACAGATACGCAGTATTTT
-,TRBJ2-7,TRBV7-9,many,15,CASSFLDLSRDEQYF,TGTGCCAGCAGCTTCTTAGATTTGAGTCGCGACGAGCAGTACTTC
TRBD1,TRBJ2-3,TRBV20-1,many,15,CSARPDRGGTDTQYF,TGCAGTGCTAGACCTGACAGGGGAGGAACAGATACGCAGTATTTT
-,TRBJ2-1,TRBV12-3/TRBV12-4,many,14,CASGNYYSYNEQFF,TGTGCCAGCGGGAATTACTACTCCTACAATGAGCAGTTCTTC
-,TRBJ2-1,TRBV24-1,many,14,CAASDMLDVNEQFF,TGTGCCGCCAGTGATATGTTAGATGTCAATGAGCAGTTCTTC
TRBD1,TRBJ2-7,TRBV6-1,many,16,CASRREGQGLPYEQYF,TGTGCCAGCAGAAGGGAAGGACAGGGGTTGCCCTACGAGCAGTACTTC
-,TRBJ1-1,TRBV3-1,-,15,CASSQVPGMNTEAFF,TGTGCCAGCAGCCAAGTTCCAGGCATGAACACTGAAGCTTTCTTT
-,TRBJ2-7,TRBV5-1,many,13,CASSLGERVEQYF,TGCGCCAGCAGCTTGGGGGAACGTGTTGAGCAGTACTTC
-,TRBJ2-2,TRBV7-9,few,15,CASSLAAGITGELFF,TGTGCCAGCAGCTTAGCCGCAGGAATCACCGGGGAGCTGTTTTTT
TRBD2,TRBJ2-1,TRBV10-3,many,16,CAISRGTSGPYNEQFF,TGTGCCATCAGCAGGGGGACTAGCGGACCCTACAATGAGCAGTTCTTC
TRBD1,TRBJ1-4,TRBV28,-,12,CASRTGFEKLFF,TGTGCCAGCAGGACAGGGTTTGAAAAACTGTTTTTT
TRBD2,TRBJ2-3,TRBV18,many,16,CASSPWTSGNTDTQYF,TGTGCCAGCTCACCCTGGACTAGCGGGAACACAGATACGCAGTATTTT
-,TRBJ2-3,TRBV20-1,many,12,CSATGDTDTQYF,TGCAGTGCTACTGGGGACACAGATACGCAGTATTTT
-,TRBJ2-7,TRBV20-1,many,14,CSAPRGSLSYEQYF,TGCAGTGCGCCGAGGGGGAGCCTCTCCTACGAGCAGTACTTC
TRBD2,TRBJ2-5,TRBV30,-,15,CAWSRLAGGRETQYF,TGTGCCTGGAGTAGGTTAGCGGGAGGGCGGGAGACCCAGTACTTC
-,TRBJ2-7,TRBV5-1,many,16,CASSLAISSLINEQYF,TGCGCCAGCAGCTTGGCTATCTCCTCCCTCATAAACGAGCAGTACTTC
-,TRBJ1-1,TRBV29-1,many,15,CSVEDQGLRNTEAFF,TGCAGCGTTGAAGATCAGGGCCTAAGGAACACTGAAGCTTTCTTT
TRBD1,TRBJ2-5,TRBV7-2,many,17,CASSSKIDRVGAETQYF,TGTGCCAGCAGCTCCAAAATCGACAGGGTGGGGGCGGAGACCCAGTACTTC
-,TRBJ2-3,TRBV20-1,many,14,CSRGASGFADTQYF,TGCTCCCGGGGGGCTAGCGGTTTCGCAGATACGCAGTATTTT
-,TRBJ2-7,TRBV29-1,many,15,CSVEAPSLQGWEQYF,TGCAGCGTTGAAGCCCCCTCCCTACAGGGATGGGAGCAGTACTTC
-,TRBJ2-5,TRBV5-1,many,11,CASRRQETQYF,TGCGCCAGCAGACGCCAAGAGACCCAGTACTTC
TRBD2,TRBJ2-5,TRBV4-2,-,15,CASSQGIAGQETQYF,TGTGCCAGCAGCCAAGGTATAGCGGGGCAAGAGACCCAGTACTTC
TRBD2,TRBJ2-7,TRBV7-3,many,15,CASSLEGGPTYEQYF,TGTGCCAGCAGCTTAGAGGGAGGGCCGACCTACGAGCAGTACTTC
TRBD2,TRBJ2-1,TRBV3-1,many,19,CASSRSTSGGRYSYNEQFF,TGTGCCAGCAGCCGCTCTACTAGCGGGGGCCGATATTCCTACAATGAGCAGTTCTTC